Following are 2 T cell receptor beta chains from one sample sequenced in a study of regulatory T cells in long-lasting Graves disease. Documented time point: persistent/refractory GD, antithyroid drugs over 5 years with positive TRAb. Isolated PBMC RNA provided the starting material for the TCR library. Construction of TCR beta libraries relied on iRepertoire HTBI primers and on Arm-PCR targeting CDR3 regions. One entry per CDR3 protein results from TCRdb running MiXCR on the multiplex PCR reads. The sample carries hundreds of thousands of distinct CDR3 sequences, roughly 20% recorded once. This sample comprised peripheral blood mononuclear cells (PBMCs), obtained when the disease was refractory, from a patient treated with antithyroid drugs. The origin of the receptors is a female donor with Graves disease.

This clonotype has ten or more counts. This sequence joins TRBV30 and TRBJ2-4; tentative D call: TRBD1 (5 bases). Germline CDR1 and CDR2: GTSNPN and SVGIG (reference sequence). V was trimmed by 5 bases and J by 1 base, leaving 12 bases between them. The CDR3 covers 14 residues. CDR3 sequence (DNA): TGTGCCTGGGGTCCGACAGCGGCCAAAAACATTCAGTACTTC. This encodes CAWGPTAAKNIQYF.

This clonotype appeared a few times. The chain combines TRBV24-1 with TRBJ2-7; the D is unclear. In germline, CDR1 is KGHDR, CDR2 SFDVKD. The CDR3 runs to 13 residues. V lost 5 bases, J lost 0 bases, and 7 bases lay in between. The CDR3 DNA reads as TGTGCCACCAGTGTGGGCAACTCCTACGAGCAGTACTTC. Its translation is CATSVGNSYEQYF.